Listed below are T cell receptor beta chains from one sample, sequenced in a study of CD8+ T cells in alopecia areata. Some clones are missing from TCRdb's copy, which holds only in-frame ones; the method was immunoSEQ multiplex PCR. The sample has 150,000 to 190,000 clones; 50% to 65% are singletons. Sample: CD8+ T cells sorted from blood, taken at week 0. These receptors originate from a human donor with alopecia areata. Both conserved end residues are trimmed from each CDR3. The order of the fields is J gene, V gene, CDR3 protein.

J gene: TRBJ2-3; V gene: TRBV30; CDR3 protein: AWSPRDRVNTQY
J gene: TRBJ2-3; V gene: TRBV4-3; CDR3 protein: ASSQGTSPSTDTQY
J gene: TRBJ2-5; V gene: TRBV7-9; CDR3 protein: ASSHVGETQY
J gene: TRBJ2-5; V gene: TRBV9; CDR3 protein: ASSVEVEETQY
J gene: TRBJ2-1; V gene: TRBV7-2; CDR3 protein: ASSPSRTGFYNEQF
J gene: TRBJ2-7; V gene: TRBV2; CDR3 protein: ASSVTVSYEQY
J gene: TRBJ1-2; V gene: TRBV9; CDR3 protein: ASSPQAGVSNYGYT
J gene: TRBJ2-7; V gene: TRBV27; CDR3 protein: ASAVGTGYSEQY
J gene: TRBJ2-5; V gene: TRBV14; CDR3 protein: ASSQDSGRGYQETQY
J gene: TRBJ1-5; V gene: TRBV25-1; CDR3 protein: ASSEGGGNQPQH
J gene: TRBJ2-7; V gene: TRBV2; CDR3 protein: ASRDYREQY
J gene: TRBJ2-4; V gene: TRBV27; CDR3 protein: ASSPGQGAGKNIQY
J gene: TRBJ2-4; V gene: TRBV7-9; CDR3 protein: ASNPDLTDIQY
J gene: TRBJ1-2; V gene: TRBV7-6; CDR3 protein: ASSPGQGTYGYT
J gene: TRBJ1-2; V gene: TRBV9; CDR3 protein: ASSAQHRSDGYT
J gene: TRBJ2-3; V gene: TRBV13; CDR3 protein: ASSLAGGLADTQY
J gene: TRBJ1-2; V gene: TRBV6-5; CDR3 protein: ASSYSRGGNDGYT
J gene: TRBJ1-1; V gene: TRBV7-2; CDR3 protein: ASSPEMLDTEAF
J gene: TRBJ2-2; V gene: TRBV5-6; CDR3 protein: ASSFLGQENTGELF
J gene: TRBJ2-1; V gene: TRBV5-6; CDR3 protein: ASSFPTNEQF
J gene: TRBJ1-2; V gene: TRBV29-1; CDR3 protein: SVKDDVGDGYT
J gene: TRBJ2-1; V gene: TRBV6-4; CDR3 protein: ASSDSTGGYNEQF
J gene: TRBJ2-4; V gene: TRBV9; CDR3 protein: ASSASQGLAKNIQY
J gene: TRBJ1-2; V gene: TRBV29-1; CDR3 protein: SVPSGDNYGYT
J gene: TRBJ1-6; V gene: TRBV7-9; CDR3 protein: ASSPEGGNSPLH
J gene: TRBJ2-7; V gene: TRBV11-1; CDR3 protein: ASSQRSLGQTSSYEQY
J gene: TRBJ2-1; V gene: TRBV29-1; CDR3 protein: SVYPGSYNEQF
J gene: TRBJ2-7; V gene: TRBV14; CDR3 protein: ASSQQDRGYEQY
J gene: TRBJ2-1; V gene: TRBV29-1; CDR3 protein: SVLAGDNEQF
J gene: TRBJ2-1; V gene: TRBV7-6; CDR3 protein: ASRPGLAENSYNEQF
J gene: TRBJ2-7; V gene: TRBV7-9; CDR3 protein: ASSLPGDEQY
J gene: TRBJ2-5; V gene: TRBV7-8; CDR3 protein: ASSRPLGHEETQY
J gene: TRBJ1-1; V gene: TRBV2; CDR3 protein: ASSPGTGRGTEAF
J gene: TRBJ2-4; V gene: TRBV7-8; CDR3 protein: ASSLEGSGAKNIQY
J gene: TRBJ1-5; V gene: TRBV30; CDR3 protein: AWSEGGRTEPQH
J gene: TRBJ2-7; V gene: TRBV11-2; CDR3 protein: ASSSPWIGY
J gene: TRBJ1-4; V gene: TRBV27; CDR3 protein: ASSGTTPDEKLF